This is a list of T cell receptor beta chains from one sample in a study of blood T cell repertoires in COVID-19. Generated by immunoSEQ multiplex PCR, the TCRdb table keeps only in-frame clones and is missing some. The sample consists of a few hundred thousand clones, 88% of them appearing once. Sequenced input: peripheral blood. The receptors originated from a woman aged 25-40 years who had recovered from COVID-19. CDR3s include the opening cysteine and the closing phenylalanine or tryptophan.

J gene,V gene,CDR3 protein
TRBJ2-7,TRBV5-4,CASSSRDYLYEQYF
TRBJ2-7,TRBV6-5,CASSPQGYEQYF
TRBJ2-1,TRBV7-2,CASSYLGHYQNEQFF
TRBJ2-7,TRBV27,CASSLSQATYEQYF
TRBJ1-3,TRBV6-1,CASSEGPGNTIYF
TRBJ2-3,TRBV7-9,CAREGSKVDTQYF
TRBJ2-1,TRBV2,CASSRDRDSSYNEQFF
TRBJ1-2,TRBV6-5,CASSLTSNYGYTF
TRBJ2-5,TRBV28,CASSRTGGGETQYF
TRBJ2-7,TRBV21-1,CASSALDRDRGSEQYF
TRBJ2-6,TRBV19,CASSTTRVSGANVLTF
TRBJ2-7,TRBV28,CASSLFPGSRSYEQYF
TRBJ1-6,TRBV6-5,CATGSESMGSPLHF
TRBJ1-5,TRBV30,CAWSGWGQGARQPQHF
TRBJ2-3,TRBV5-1,CASSLVASGGPDTQYF
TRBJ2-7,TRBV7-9,CASSIQGGAYEQYF
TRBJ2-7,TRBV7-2,CASTVDRGREQYF
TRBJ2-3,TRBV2,CASSAHAGVSTDTQYF
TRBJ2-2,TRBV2,CASSVAGGDTGELFF
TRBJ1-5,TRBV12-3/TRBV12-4,CASRQDRGQPQHF
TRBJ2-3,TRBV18,CASSHTPIVGGITDTQYF
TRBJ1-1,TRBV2,CASSRDRVNTEAFF
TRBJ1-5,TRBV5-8,CASSRTGFNQPQHF
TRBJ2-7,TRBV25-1,CASSDHGNTYEQYF
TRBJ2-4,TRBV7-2,CASSLDGGVENIQYF